One and the same sample provided the 25 T cell receptor beta chains below, sequenced in a study of radiotherapy plus CTLA-4 blockade in lung cancer. TCRdb's table, derived via immunoSEQ multiplex PCR, lists solely in-frame clones and lacks some. The table shows roughly 110,000 clones, with more than 70% occurring only once. Sequenced here: peripheral blood, sampled from a patient treated with radiotherapy plus ipilimumab. These receptors came from a human donor with non-small cell lung cancer that progressed on radiotherapy plus ipilimumab. Some clones in this sample may be carry-over from other donors' samples.

This chain uses TRBV27 with TRBJ2-1; weak D call: TRBD1 (5 bases). This CDR3 contains 12 residues. Trimming stripped 4 bases from V and 5 bases from J, with 6 bases between. The germline CDR1 and CDR2 sequences are MNHEY and SMNVEV (reference sequence). The CDR3 reads CASSSRDNEQFF. The CDR3 nucleotides read TGTGCCAGCAGTTCCAGGGACAATGAGCAGTTCTTC.

The chain joins TRBV5-1 to TRBJ1-1; D may be TRBD1 (5 bases). V lost 1 base and J 0 bases, leaving 13 bases between the germline ends. Germline CDR1 SGHRS, CDR2 YFSETQ. The CDR3 spans 16 residues. The CDR3 here is CASSLLPGIMNTEAFF. DNA for the CDR3: TGCGCCAGCAGCTTGTTACCAGGGATCATGAACACTGAAGCTTTCTTT.

V gene TRBV4-3 combines with J gene TRBJ1-1; D gene ambiguous. V lost 2 bases to trimming and J lost 0 bases, with 7 bases between them. The CDR3 has 14 amino acids. CDR1 and CDR2 from the germline V gene are LGHNA and YSLEER. Written as DNA, the CDR3 is TGCGCCAGCAGCCAAAAGACACTGAACACTGAAGCTTTCTTT. It specifies CASSQKTLNTEAFF.

The V call is TRBV29-1, the J call TRBJ2-2; a weak D match, TRBD2 (5 bases). The V end was cut by 0 bases, the J end by 5 bases, with 16 bases between. The CDR3 extends over 16 amino acids. The germline gives CDR1 SQVTM, CDR2 ANQGSEA. CDR3 nucleotide sequence: TGCAGCGTTGAAGATCGCGGCCCTAGGGAGACCGGGGAGCTGTTTTTT. It is translated as CSVEDRGPRETGELFF.

This rearrangement joins TRBV30 to TRBJ1-1; TRBD1 matches 9 bases. This CDR3 comprises 13 residues. From germline, CDR1 is GTSNPN and CDR2 SVGIG (reference sequence). V lost 5 bases to trimming and J lost 5 bases; unmatched junction nucleotides: 6. DNA of the CDR3: TGTGCCTGGGAAAAACAGGGGGCGACTGAAGCTTTCTTT. It encodes CAWEKQGATEAFF.

This chain connects TRBV5-1 to TRBJ2-5; the match to TRBD2 covers 13 bases. This CDR3 has 16 amino acids. The junction had 7 bases not matched to a gene; V was cut back by 4 bases and J by 4 bases. Germline V CDR1 and CDR2: SGHRS, YFSETQ. This CDR3 is CASSQGTSGARETQYF. The CDR3 region has the DNA TGCGCCAGCAGCCAAGGGACTAGCGGGGCTCGAGAGACCCAGTACTTC.

V gene TRBV28 combines with J gene TRBJ2-3; TRBD2 matches 9 bases. CDR1 and CDR2 from the germline V gene are MDHEN and SYDVKM. J gave up 0 bases and V 6 bases, and 7 bases lay outside the gene matches. This CDR3 has 16 residues. DNA for the CDR3: TGTGCCAGCAGCTCCCCTCTAGCGGGGAGCACAGATACGCAGTATTTT. Its translation is CASSSPLAGSTDTQYF.

This clone has a single count. The chain couples TRBV7-9 to TRBJ1-5, with D uncertain. The CDR3 consists of 12 residues. Trimming took 2 bases from V and 9 from J, leaving 8 bases between them. Germline CDR1 SEHNR, CDR2 FQNEAQ (reference sequence). CDR3 sequence: CASSLNEGPQHF. The CDR3 DNA reads TGTGCCAGCAGCTTAAATGAGGGGCCCCAGCATTTT.

The chain recombines TRBV6-5 with TRBJ2-7; either TRBD1 or TRBD2 may fit D (5 bases each). Germline values: CDR1 MNHEY, CDR2 SVGAGI. V was cut by 0 bases and J by 4 bases, with 10 bases left in between. This CDR3 has 14 amino acids. As DNA, the CDR3 is TGTGCCAGCAGTTACTCGGGACGGCAGTACGAGCAGTACTTC. This gives the protein CASSYSGRQYEQYF.

The chain couples TRBV28 to TRBJ2-7; 7 bases align to TRBD1. The CDR3 is made up of 13 amino acids. CDR1 MDHEN and CDR2 SYDVKM come from the germline V gene. V shed 4 bases and J 0 bases; nucleotides not matched to a gene: 0. CDR3 bases: TGTGCCAGCAGTTGGGACAGCTCCTACGAGCAGTACTTC. It is translated as CASSWDSSYEQYF.

This sequence joins TRBV7-9 and TRBJ2-4; D is possibly TRBD1 (6 bases). Per germline, CDR1 SEHNR and CDR2 FQNEAQ (reference sequence). V gave up 3 bases and J gave up 3 bases, with 12 bases separating them. The CDR3 sequence is 15 residues long. CDR3 amino acids: CASSLGRGDKNIQYF. DNA for the CDR3: TGTGCCAGCAGCTTGGGCAGGGGTGACAAAAACATTCAGTACTTC.

V is TRBV2 and J is TRBJ1-1; D uncertain. The CDR3 covers 14 residues. Trimming took off 2 bases at V and 3 bases at J, with 10 bases between the two ends. Per germline, CDR1 SNHLY and CDR2 FYNNEI. For the CDR3, the DNA is TGTGCCAGCAGTGAACCGGACTATTACACTGAAGCTTTCTTT. It translates to CASSEPDYYTEAFF.

The chain joins TRBV4-2 to TRBJ2-1; 9 bases line up with TRBD2. The CDR3 runs 16 residues. V gave up 4 bases and J gave up 0 bases; unmatched junction bases: 4. Germline V gene data show CDR1 as LGHNA and CDR2 as YNFKEQ. The CDR3 nucleotides read TGTGCCAGCAGCCCGCTAGCGGGGACCTCCTACAATGAGCAGTTCTTC. Translated: CASSPLAGTSYNEQFF.

The chain is built from TRBV6-1 and TRBJ2-1; D remains unclear. CDR3 length: 15 amino acids. Trimming stripped 7 bases from V and 4 bases from J, with 17 bases between. Germline V lookup: CDR1 MNHNS, CDR2 SASEGT. DNA for the CDR3: TGTGCCAGCACAAATACCCTAAGACTGTACAATGAGCAGTTCTTC. Translation gives CASTNTLRLYNEQFF.

This sequence joins TRBV6-5 and TRBJ1-3; D not certain. This CDR3 is built from 15 residues. CDR1 and CDR2 (germline): MNHEY, SVGAGI. The germline V and J ends were trimmed by 3 bases and 3 bases, with 12 bases remaining between them. The CDR3 region is CASSYLGLSGNTIYF. DNA of the CDR3: TGTGCCAGCAGTTATCTGGGTTTAAGTGGAAACACCATATATTTT.

The chain links TRBV2 to TRBJ1-2; no firm D call. The CDR3 is 14 amino acids. The germline V and J ends were trimmed by 2 bases and 0 bases, with 7 bases remaining between them. The germline CDR1 and CDR2 sequences are SNHLY and FYNNEI. As DNA, the CDR3 is TGTGCCAGCAGTGAACAGCTATCTAACTATGGCTACACCTTC. This gives the protein CASSEQLSNYGYTF.

The chain links TRBV18 to TRBJ2-3; 7 bases fit TRBD1. The junction had 9 bases not matched to a gene; V was cut back by 5 bases and J by 4 bases. CDR3 length equals 15 residues. Germline V gene data show CDR1 as KGHSH and CDR2 as LQKENI. In nucleotides, the CDR3 is TGTGCCAGCTCAGATTTACAGGGGAACCCAGATACGCAGTATTTT. It codes for CASSDLQGNPDTQYF.

This clone came up once. This rearrangement joins TRBV30 to TRBJ2-3; D is unresolved. This CDR3 is built from 12 residues. Trimming cost V 0 bases and J 7 bases, with 8 bases left between them. In germline, CDR1 is GTSNPN, CDR2 SVGIG (reference sequence). The CDR3 region is CAWSVVRNTQYF. The CDR3 DNA sequence: TGTGCCTGGAGTGTCGTACGAAATACGCAGTATTTT. The entire variable domain, with the rest obtained from reference TRBV30 and TRBJ2-3, is as follows: SQTIHQWPATLVQPVGSPLSLECTVEGTSNPNLYWYRQAAGRGLQLLFYSVGIGQISSEVPQNLSASRPQDRQFILSSKKLLLSDSGFYLCAWSVVRNTQYFGPGTRLTVL.

This chain connects TRBV6-4 to TRBJ2-4; D gene ambiguous. The germline V gene encodes CDR1 MRHNA and CDR2 SNTAGT. Trimming pared 0 bases from V and 10 bases from J, leaving 13 bases between. The CDR3 contains 14 residues. This CDR3 reads CASSDSIHPGIQYF. The DNA for the CDR3 is TGTGCCAGCAGTGACTCGATACATCCTGGGATTCAGTACTTC.

The chain has TRBV19 and TRBJ2-3; 8 bases match TRBD2. The CDR3 loop spans 14 amino acids. Per the germline V gene, CDR1 is LNHDA and CDR2 is SQIVND (reference sequence). V lost 6 bases and J lost 4; bases outside the gene matches: 6. The chain's CDR3 is CASSPGGQADTQYF. The CDR3 DNA reads as TGTGCCAGTAGCCCGGGGGGGCAAGCAGATACGCAGTATTTT.

The rearrangement joins TRBV7-8 to TRBJ2-1, with TRBD2 identical over 14 bases. Germline trimming cut 2 bases from V and 6 bases from J; bases unmatched to any gene: 3. Germline V lookup: CDR1 SGHVS, CDR2 FQNEAQ. CDR3 length equals 16 residues. The CDR3 loop is CASSLWTSGGRNEQFF. CDR3 bases: TGTGCCAGCAGCTTATGGACTAGCGGGGGGCGCAATGAGCAGTTCTTC.

The chain is built from TRBV5-1 and TRBJ2-7; no definite D call. CDR1 SGHRS and CDR2 YFSETQ come from the germline V gene. The V end lost 7 bases, the J end lost 0 bases, and 11 bases lay between the germline ends. The CDR3 spans 13 residues. The chain's CDR3 is CASSNPTSYEQYF. Written as DNA, the CDR3 is TGCGCCAGCTCTAACCCGACCTCCTACGAGCAGTACTTC.

This clone appeared a few times. CDR3 nucleotides: TGTGCCACCACCCCGGGTCGACAGGATAATGAAAAACTGTTTTTT. Protein product: CATTPGRQDNEKLFF. The chain carries TRBV15 and TRBJ1-4, with a tentative D call TRBD1 (6 bases). Trimming shortened V by 7 bases and J by 4 bases, and 16 bases separated the two germline ends. CDR1 is LNHNV and CDR2 is YYDKDF in the germline V gene (reference sequence). The CDR3 has 15 residues.

V and J are TRBV19 and TRBJ1-6, with TRBD1 as a possible D gene (5 bases). The CDR3 consists of 16 residues. V was trimmed by 5 bases and J by 0 bases, leaving 11 bases between them. Looked up from germline, CDR1 is LNHDA and CDR2 is SQIVND (reference sequence). For the CDR3, the DNA is TGTGCCAGTAGTCTGGGGCGCCACTCCTATAATTCACCCCTCCACTTT. Its protein product is CASSLGRHSYNSPLHF.

This chain joins TRBV7-3 and TRBJ2-1; D not certain. Germline V gene sequence: CDR1 SGHTA, CDR2 FQGTGA. Trimming stripped 2 bases from V and 5 bases from J, with 7 bases between. The CDR3 has 13 residues. The CDR3 sequence: CASSLVGNNEQFF. The DNA of the CDR3 is TGTGCCAGCAGCTTAGTAGGGAACAATGAGCAGTTCTTC.